Below are 30 T cell receptor beta chains sequenced from a single sample in a study of blood T cell repertoires in COVID-19. The protocol was immunoSEQ multiplex PCR, while the TCRdb copy is restricted to in-frame clones and leaves out a portion. The sample lists over 50,000 clones, roughly 80% occurring once. The sequenced sample was peripheral blood. The receptors here all came from a man between 45 and 60 years old with acute or convalescent COVID-19.

The rearrangement joins TRBV6-2 or TRBV6-3 to TRBJ2-1; TRBD1 is a possible D gene (5 bases). The CDR3 is made up of 15 amino acids. Germline V gene data show CDR1 as MNHEY and CDR2 as SVGEGT. V lost 2 bases, J lost 4 bases, and 12 bases lay in between. CDR3 in DNA: TGTGCCAGCAGTTACGACAGACCATTGTACAATGAGCAGTTCTTC. Encoded protein: CASSYDRPLYNEQFF.

In its sample, this clone was seen once. This chain links TRBV7-9 with TRBJ2-2; 10 bases map to TRBD2. Trimming removed 1 base from V and 4 bases from J; junction bases left unmatched: 0. Germline-derived CDR1 and CDR2 are SEHNR and FQNEAQ (reference sequence). The CDR3 totals 15 residues. The CDR3 DNA is TGTGCCAGCAGCTTAGGACTAGCGGGCACCGGGGAGCTGTTTTTT. Protein: CASSLGLAGTGELFF. Supplemented by reference TRBV7-9 and TRBJ2-2, the full variable domain reads DTGVSQNPRHKITKRGQNVTFRCDPISEHNRLYWYRQTLGQGPEFLTYFQNEAQLEKSRLLSDRFSAERPKGSFSTLEIQRTEQGDSAMYLCASSLGLAGTGELFFGEGSRLTVL.

This chain connects TRBV6-5 to TRBJ2-5, with TRBD2 matching 11 bases. Germline V gene sequence: CDR1 MNHEY, CDR2 SVGAGI. The V gene end was trimmed by 4 bases and the J gene end by 5 bases; junction bases not matched to a gene: 3. This CDR3 spans 14 amino acids. The CDR3, as DNA: TGTGCCAGCAGTTTAGCGGGGGGGGCCGAGACCCAGTACTTC. It yields the protein CASSLAGGAETQYF.

The chain joins TRBV27 to TRBJ2-7; tentative D call: TRBD2 (6 bases). The CDR3 consists of 15 residues. Looked up from germline, CDR1 is MNHEY and CDR2 is SMNVEV (reference sequence). V lost 3 bases and J 0 bases, leaving 12 bases between the germline ends. CDR3 sequence reads: CASSFSRGTSYEQYF. The CDR3 DNA sequence: TGTGCCAGCAGTTTTTCCCGCGGGACCTCCTACGAGCAGTACTTC.

The gene calls are TRBV19 and TRBJ2-5, with TRBD1 matching 7 bases. J was trimmed by 5 bases and V by 5 bases; bases with no gene match: 5. Germline CDR1 reads LNHDA; CDR2 reads SQIVND (reference sequence). The CDR3 runs to 13 residues. The CDR3 loop is CASSARGLETQYF. CDR3 bases: TGTGCCAGTAGTGCAAGGGGGCTGGAGACCCAGTACTTC.

The rearrangement links TRBV2 to TRBJ1-1; 9 bases match TRBD1. CDR3 length equals 16 residues. Germline V gene data show CDR1 as SNHLY and CDR2 as FYNNEI. The ends lost 6 bases at V and 1 base at J; junction bases unmatched: 9. The CDR3 loop reads CASRGETGGGNTEAFF. DNA for the CDR3: TGTGCCAGCAGGGGAGAAACAGGGGGCGGGAACACTGAAGCTTTCTTT. Full variable domain (missing parts from reference TRBV2 and TRBJ1-1): EPEVTQTPSHQVTQMGQEVILRCVPISNHLYFYWYRQILGQKVEFLVSFYNNEISEKSEIFDDQFSVERPDGSNFTLKIRSTKLEDSAMYFCASRGETGGGNTEAFFGQGTRLTVV.

V usage is TRBV4-2 and J usage is TRBJ2-6; 16 nucleotides line up with TRBD2. The V gene's germline CDR1 is LGHNA and CDR2 YNFKEQ. Unmatched junction bases numbered 5, after V lost 0 bases and J lost 0 bases. The CDR3 is 21 amino acids. This CDR3 reads CASSQEGTSGRASSGANVLTF. The DNA for the CDR3 is TGTGCCAGCAGCCAAGAAGGGACTAGCGGGAGGGCGAGCTCTGGGGCCAACGTCCTGACTTTC.

The V gene is TRBV5-1, the J gene TRBJ2-7, with 7 bases that match TRBD1. The CDR3 extends over 14 amino acids. V shed 1 base and J 1 base; nucleotides not matched to a gene: 2. Germline V gene sequence: CDR1 SGHRS, CDR2 YFSETQ. In nucleotides, the CDR3 is TGCGCCAGCAGCTTGAACAGGGGATCCTACGAGCAGTACTTC. It specifies CASSLNRGSYEQYF.

This clone was observed once. The rearrangement links TRBV10-3 to TRBJ2-2, with 12 bases aligning to TRBD2. The V gene end was trimmed by 6 bases and the J gene end by 3 bases; junction bases not matched to a gene: 5. Germline CDR1 is ENHRY and CDR2 is SYGVKD. This CDR3 spans 16 amino acids. CDR3 sequence (DNA): TGTGCCATCAGCTCTAGCGGGGGGGCCGACACCGGGGAGCTGTTTTTT. Its translation: CAISSSGGADTGELFF.

This clone was seen more than once but under ten times. The rearrangement joins TRBV6-6 to TRBJ2-7, with a weak D call TRBD2 (5 bases). The V gene lost 2 bases and the J gene lost 4 bases, with 18 bases spanning the gap. The CDR3 sequence is 16 residues long. From germline, CDR1 is MNHNY and CDR2 SVGAGI (reference sequence). The CDR3 region has the DNA TGTGCCAGCAGTTACGCGAGGGCCCGCGGTGGGTACGAGCAGTACTTC. Translation: CASSYARARGGYEQYF.

The chain links TRBV7-3 to TRBJ2-1; TRBD1 is a possible D gene (6 bases). The CDR3 totals 15 residues. Germline-derived CDR1 and CDR2 are SGHTA and FQGTGA. Trimming removed 5 bases from V and 2 bases from J, with 13 bases in between. CDR3 amino acids: CASSPNRDTYNEQFF. The CDR3 DNA sequence: TGTGCCAGCAGCCCTAACCGGGACACCTACAATGAGCAGTTCTTC.

The chain links TRBV5-1 to TRBJ1-4; no reliable D call. V was clipped by 3 bases and J by 4 bases, with 16 bases between them. Germline V gene lookup returns CDR1 SGHRS and CDR2 YFSETQ. This CDR3 is 16 amino acids long. Written as DNA, the CDR3 is TGCGCCAGCAGCTCAAATCCCTCAGAAAATAATGAAAAACTGTTTTTT. Its protein is CASSSNPSENNEKLFF.

The chain joins TRBV11-3 to TRBJ2-2; TRBD1 might be the D (5 bases). The CDR3 length is 15 residues. Germline V gives CDR1 SGHNT, CDR2 YENEEA. V dropped 3 bases and J dropped 0 bases, with 8 bases sitting between them. CDR3 residues: CASSFEGANTGELFF. DNA for the CDR3: TGTGCCAGCAGCTTTGAAGGGGCGAACACCGGGGAGCTGTTTTTT.

The chain links TRBV12-5 to TRBJ1-1; 7 nucleotides line up with TRBD1. Germline-derived CDR1 and CDR2 are LGHNT and FRNRAP. This CDR3 is built from 16 residues. The ends lost 4 bases at V and 1 base at J; junction bases unmatched: 9. The CDR3 region is CASGSYRGGRNTEAFF. CDR3 DNA sequence: TGTGCTAGTGGTTCCTACAGGGGAGGTAGGAACACTGAAGCTTTCTTT.

The V and J genes are TRBV7-2 and TRBJ1-2; no clear D. V shed 2 bases and J shed 6 bases, with 16 bases lying between them. The CDR3 is 15 residues long. CDR1 is SGHTA and CDR2 is FQGNSA in the germline V gene. The CDR3 nucleotides read TGTGCCAGCAGCTTAATTACAGCGGATTTTCATGGCTACACCTTC. Residues: CASSLITADFHGYTF.

The chain's CDR3 is CASSPRGPNTEAFF. DNA of the CDR3: TGTGCCAGCAGCCCGAGGGGGCCGAACACTGAAGCTTTCTTT. The rearrangement joins TRBV7-3 to TRBJ1-1; 7 nucleotides match TRBD1. Germline CDR1 reads SGHTA; CDR2 reads FQGTGA. V dropped 5 bases and J dropped 1; count of bases not matched to a gene: 4. The CDR3 is 14 residues long.

The chain is built from TRBV2 and TRBJ2-5; a possible D gene is TRBD2 (6 bases). This CDR3 contains 13 residues. Trimming removed 8 bases from V and 5 bases from J, with 15 bases in between. Germline V CDR1 and CDR2: SNHLY, FYNNEI. The CDR3 is CASEIFGGETQYF. The CDR3 nucleotides read TGTGCCAGCGAGATTTTTGGGGGGGAGACCCAGTACTTC.

The rearrangement uses TRBV19 and TRBJ2-2, with 8 bases fitting TRBD2. The CDR3 loop spans 15 amino acids. Germline V gene lookup returns CDR1 LNHDA and CDR2 SQIVND (reference sequence). After removal of 3 bases from V and 4 bases from J, the junction contained 4 bases not matched to a gene. As DNA, the CDR3 is TGTGCCAGTAGTATCCGACGGGAGGGCACCGGGGAGCTGTTTTTT. It encodes CASSIRREGTGELFF.

The V call is TRBV25-1, the J call TRBJ1-2; 7 bases map to TRBD1. V lost 3 bases to trimming and J lost 6 bases; unmatched junction nucleotides: 10. Germline V gene lookup returns CDR1 MGHDK and CDR2 SYGVNS. This CDR3 comprises 15 residues. CDR3 in DNA: TGTGCCAGCAGTGAGAAAGGGGGCTACTTGGATGGCTACACCTTC. Amino acid sequence: CASSEKGGYLDGYTF.

This clone was seen a few times. The DNA of the CDR3 is TGTGCCAGCAGTCCTCTTACCGGGGAGCTGTTTTTT. Its protein is CASSPLTGELFF. The chain uses TRBV12-3 or TRBV12-4 and TRBJ2-2; D unresolved. V was cut by 5 bases and J by 5 bases, with 6 bases left in between. CDR3 length: 12 amino acids.

V and J are TRBV30 and TRBJ1-3; tentatively, D is TRBD1 (5 bases). V lost 0 bases, J lost 0 bases, and 12 bases lay in between. CDR1 and CDR2 from the germline V gene are GTSNPN and SVGIG (reference sequence). The CDR3 contains 16 residues. The CDR3 here is CAWSVRRQHSGNTIYF. In DNA, the CDR3 is TGTGCCTGGAGTGTAAGGAGACAGCACTCTGGAAACACCATATATTTT.

The chain uses TRBV12-2 and TRBJ1-2; the table's D gene call, TRBD1, was not cross checked with the DNA. TRBV12-2 is shown as a pseudogene. There are 16 residues in the CDR3. The CDR3 DNA sequence: TGTGCAAGTCGCTTAGCGGACAGGGGGCGCGCCTATGGCTACACCTTC. Amino acid sequence: CASRLADRGRAYGYTF.

V gene TRBV25-1 combines with J gene TRBJ2-2; D uncertain. This CDR3 has 11 amino acids. V lost 7 bases and J lost 8, with 8 bases in between. The germline V gene has CDR1 MGHDK and CDR2 SYGVNS. The CDR3 here is CASTKSGELFF. CDR3 coding DNA: TGTGCCAGCACTAAATCAGGGGAGCTGTTTTTT.

The chain joins TRBV3-1 (or the pseudogene TRBV3-2) to TRBJ2-5; 7 bases match TRBD2. After removal of 6 bases from V and 5 bases from J, the junction contained 6 bases not matched to a gene. Germline CDR1 reads LGHDT; CDR2 reads YNNKEL (reference sequence). CDR3 length: 13 amino acids. The CDR3 region is CASRRTRGETQYF. The CDR3 DNA sequence: TGTGCCAGCAGACGGACTAGAGGGGAGACCCAGTACTTC.

J is TRBJ2-1 and V is TRBV10-2; D is undetermined. This CDR3 is 14 amino acids long. Germline V CDR1 and CDR2: WSHSY, SAAADI. The V end lost 6 bases, the J end lost 4 bases, and 13 bases lay between the germline ends. The CDR3 DNA reads as TGCGCCAGCAGGGTCGCCGTGGCTTACAATGAGCAGTTCTTC. Translation gives CASRVAVAYNEQFF.

The V call is TRBV16, the J call TRBJ1-2, with TRBD1 matching over 7 bases. Losses at the gene ends were 2 bases for V and 4 bases for J; bases not matched to a gene: 13. The CDR3 length is 17 residues. Germline CDR1 is KGHSY and CDR2 is FQNENV. The CDR3 DNA follows: TGTGCCAGCAGCCAACAGGGGACAGCCCTAAGTTTCTATGGCTACACCTTC. Its protein product is CASSQQGTALSFYGYTF.

This clone was seen a few times. The rearrangement uses TRBV6-1 and TRBJ2-7, with D uncertain. The CDR3 sequence is 13 residues long. The germline gives CDR1 MNHNS, CDR2 SASEGT. Trimming cost V 1 base and J 3 bases, with 7 bases left between them. The CDR3: CASSEGPYYEQYF. The CDR3 DNA reads as TGTGCCAGCAGTGAAGGGCCGTACTACGAGCAGTACTTC.

The rearrangement links TRBV7-6 to TRBJ1-1, with 7 positions matching TRBD1. The germline V gene encodes CDR1 SGHVS and CDR2 FNYEAQ. This CDR3 has 13 residues. V gave up 3 bases and J gave up 7 bases; unmatched junction bases: 5. This CDR3 is CASSFFDRDEAFF. The CDR3 bases are TGTGCCAGCAGCTTCTTCGACAGGGATGAAGCTTTCTTT.

This clone was recorded a few times. The chain employs TRBV2 and TRBJ1-5, with 8 bases lining up with TRBD1. Trimming cost V 4 bases and J 7 bases; bases outside gene matches: 15. Germline CDR1 SNHLY, CDR2 FYNNEI. The length of the CDR3 is 17 residues. The CDR3 DNA sequence: TGTGCCAGCAGTGGAGTGGGTTTAGGGACAGGAGGGCAGCCCCAGCATTTT. Residues: CASSGVGLGTGGQPQHF.

This sequence joins TRBV28 and TRBJ1-5; the match to TRBD1 covers 10 bases. Germline CDR1 reads MDHEN; CDR2 reads SYDVKM. This CDR3 has 16 residues. The ends lost 6 bases at V and 6 bases at J; junction bases unmatched: 11. CDR3 nucleotides: TGTGCCAGCAGACTATCAGGACAGGGGGAAAGTCAGCCCCAGCATTTT. Translation gives CASRLSGQGESQPQHF.